The 26 T cell receptor beta chains given below trace back to one sample, sequenced in a study of human T cells and chemical hapten exposure. Time point given: patch test 2, 6 weeks after DPC sensitization. Treatment: therapeutic diphenylcyclopropenone sensitization with weekly scalp DPC. One entry per CDR3 protein, called by TCRdb with MiXCR from the RACE reads. This sample has under 90,000 distinct CDR3 sequences, with 8.5% found just once. Sequences were derived from whole blood, sampled in connection with sensitization to the hapten diphenylcyclopropenone (DPC). The receptors derive from a woman aged 45-59 years with alopecia areata. Some clones in this sample may be carry-over from other donors' samples.

In regard to this clonotype: A read error is possible here, since a much larger clone lies one base away. J is TRBJ1-2 and V is TRBV6-5, with 8 bases identical to TRBD1. The CDR3 is 15 amino acids. The germline V gene has CDR1 MNHEY and CDR2 SVGAGI. CDR3: CAGSYSRQGNYGYTF. As DNA, the CDR3 is TGTGCCGGCAGTTACTCGCGACAGGGGAATTATGGCTACACCTTC.

The chain is built from TRBV7-2 and TRBJ2-3; 8 bases are a match to TRBD1. V was pared by 5 bases and J by 3 bases, with 7 bases of the junction left unmatched. CDR3 length: 15 amino acids. The germline gives CDR1 SGHTA, CDR2 FQGNSA. The CDR3 DNA follows: TGTGCCAGCAGCAAGACCTGGACAGGGACAGATACGCAGTATTTT. Translated, it gives CASSKTWTGTDTQYF.

This clonotype has just a few counts. This rearrangement joins TRBV5-6 to TRBJ1-1; tentatively, D is TRBD1 (5 bases). The germline V gene has CDR1 SGHDT and CDR2 YYEEEE. V gave up 7 bases and J gave up 5 bases, with 15 bases separating them. This CDR3 contains 13 residues. CDR3 sequence reads: CASVAGTRTEAFF. The CDR3 nucleotides are TGTGCCAGCGTCGCAGGGACGAGAACTGAAGCTTTCTTT.

This clonotype came up many times. CDR3 sequence: CASSTDRGYDTQYF. In DNA, the CDR3 is TGTGCCAGCAGTACCGACAGGGGATATGATACGCAGTATTTT. This rearrangement joins TRBV6-5 to TRBJ2-3, with 8 bases aligning to TRBD1. Trimming removed 5 bases from V and 6 bases from J; junction bases left unmatched: 7. The CDR3 totals 14 residues. CDR1 and CDR2 (germline): MNHEY, SVGAGI.

The chain links TRBV7-9 to TRBJ2-1; tentatively, D is TRBD1 (5 bases). The CDR3 is 15 amino acids. V lost 8 bases, J lost 1 base, and 15 bases lay in between. Germline V gives CDR1 SEHNR, CDR2 FQNEAQ (reference sequence). CDR3 sequence: CASSHDSASYNEQFF. Written as DNA, the CDR3 is TGTGCCAGCTCCCATGACAGTGCTTCCTACAATGAGCAGTTCTTC.

The rearrangement uses TRBV9 and TRBJ1-1, with a tentative D call TRBD1 (6 bases). CDR3 size: 15 residues. CDR1 and CDR2 (germline): SGDLS, YYNGEE. V shed 0 bases and J shed 1 base, with 10 bases lying between them. The CDR3 loop is CASSVGGARNTEAFF. The CDR3 DNA is TGTGCCAGCAGCGTAGGGGGGGCTCGGAACACTGAAGCTTTCTTT.

The chain combines TRBV12-3 or TRBV12-4 with TRBJ1-1; D uncertain. The CDR3 runs 14 residues. Deletions cut 2 bases from V and 0 bases from J, with 7 bases between. CDR3 in DNA: TGTGCCAGCAGTTTATATCCGGTGAACACTGAAGCTTTCTTT. Translation: CASSLYPVNTEAFF.

This chain connects TRBV30 to TRBJ2-1; TRBD1 matches 9 bases. V dropped 3 bases and J dropped 7; count of bases not matched to a gene: 4. The germline gives CDR1 GTSNPN, CDR2 SVGIG (reference sequence). CDR3 length: 13 amino acids. Here the CDR3 reads CAWRRQGGNEQFF. The CDR3 DNA sequence: TGTGCCTGGAGGAGACAGGGGGGGAATGAGCAGTTCTTC.

This clonotype has ten or more counts. The V gene is TRBV18, the J gene TRBJ2-7, with a tentative D call TRBD1 (6 bases). The germline V gene encodes CDR1 KGHSH and CDR2 LQKENI. This CDR3 has 14 amino acids. Trimming left V 3 bases short and J 1 base short, with 10 bases between. The CDR3 protein is CASSPGAPSYEQYF. CDR3 bases: TGTGCCAGCTCACCGGGGGCTCCTTCCTACGAGCAGTACTTC.

The V gene is TRBV6-6, the J gene TRBJ2-7; D possibly uses TRBD1 or TRBD2 (6 bases each). The V and J ends lost 0 bases and 4 bases respectively, with 13 bases between them. Germline values: CDR1 MNHNY, CDR2 SVGAGI (reference sequence). The CDR3 is 15 residues long. The DNA for the CDR3 is TGTGCCAGCAGTTACTCCAGCACAGGGAGGTACGAGCAGTACTTC. This sequence encodes CASSYSSTGRYEQYF.

J is TRBJ1-2 and V is TRBV7-2; 12 bases fit TRBD1. The germline V gene encodes CDR1 SGHTA and CDR2 FQGNSA. The CDR3 has 15 amino acids. V shed 5 bases and J 5 bases; nucleotides not matched to a gene: 6. For the CDR3, the DNA is TGTGCCAGCAGCCAGGGACAGGGGGCTGGGTATGGCTACACCTTC. Translation: CASSQGQGAGYGYTF.

The chain links TRBV12-3 or TRBV12-4 to TRBJ2-5; D may be TRBD1 or TRBD2 (6 bases each). The CDR3 is 15 amino acids. Trimming took off 6 bases at V and 5 bases at J, with 19 bases between the two ends. Here the CDR3 reads CASRKRRGPGETQYF. The CDR3 DNA reads as TGTGCCAGCAGGAAACGTCGGGGGCCTGGGGAGACCCAGTACTTC.

The chain employs TRBV6-5 and TRBJ2-5; TRBD2 might be the D (6 bases). V lost 5 bases and J 2 bases, leaving 18 bases between the germline ends. The V gene's germline CDR1 is MNHEY and CDR2 SVGAGI. The CDR3 covers 16 residues. DNA of the CDR3: TGTGCCAGCAGTCGAACCAACCCGGGGACTCAAGAGACCCAGTACTTC. Protein product: CASSRTNPGTQETQYF.

This clonotype was recorded at least ten times. This chain joins TRBV11-2 and TRBJ2-5, with TRBD2 identical over 9 bases. This CDR3 contains 15 residues. The germline gives CDR1 SGHAT, CDR2 FQNNGV. V trimming: 2 bases; J trimming: 2 bases; junction bases outside the gene matches: 3. The CDR3 region is CASSLRLAEQETQYF. The CDR3 DNA reads as TGTGCCAGCAGCTTAAGACTAGCGGAACAAGAGACCCAGTACTTC.

The rearrangement links TRBV20-1 to TRBJ1-1, with D maybe TRBD1 (5 bases). V gave up 3 bases and J gave up 6 bases, with 14 bases separating them. The CDR3 totals 13 residues. Germline CDR1 reads DFQATT; CDR2 reads SNEGSKA (reference sequence). This chain's CDR3 is CSASLPGVPEAFF. CDR3 bases: TGCAGTGCTAGTCTACCGGGGGTACCTGAAGCTTTCTTT.

In its sample, this clonotype was seen once. The chain is built from TRBV12-3 or TRBV12-4 and TRBJ1-4; the match to TRBD1 covers 11 bases. The J segment lost 7 bases and the V segment lost 7 bases, leaving 8 bases of the junction unmatched. There are 15 residues in the CDR3. CDR3 residues: CASNSPGQGGEKLFF. The CDR3 region has the DNA TGTGCCAGCAACTCTCCGGGACAGGGGGGTGAAAAACTGTTTTTT.

This clonotype has a count of ten or more. V usage is TRBV29-1 and J usage is TRBJ1-2; D remains unclear. The V end was cut by 5 bases, the J end by 6 bases, with 4 bases between. CDR1 SQVTM and CDR2 ANQGSEA come from the germline V gene. The CDR3 runs to 9 residues. The CDR3 reads CSVPDGYTF. As DNA, the CDR3 is TGCAGCGTTCCCGATGGCTACACCTTC.

A few counts support this clonotype. V usage is TRBV18 and J usage is TRBJ2-6, with 9 bases matching TRBD1. The junction had 6 bases not matched to a gene; V was cut back by 9 bases and J by 0 bases. CDR3 size: 16 residues. Germline V gene data show CDR1 as KGHSH and CDR2 as LQKENI. This chain's CDR3 is CASAGTGSSGANVLTF. CDR3 in DNA: TGTGCCAGTGCCGGGACAGGGAGCTCTGGGGCCAACGTCCTGACTTTC.

This clonotype was counted between two and nine times. V gene TRBV28 combines with J gene TRBJ1-5; D is unresolved. The ends were cut back, 4 bases at V and 1 base at J, with 14 bases in the middle. Germline CDR1 reads MDHEN; CDR2 reads SYDVKM. CDR3 length: 16 residues. The CDR3: CASSSERAVSNQPQHF. In DNA form, the CDR3 reads TGTGCCAGCAGTTCAGAAAGGGCAGTGAGCAATCAGCCCCAGCATTTT.

V gene TRBV5-1 combines with J gene TRBJ2-3; a possible D gene is TRBD2 (5 bases). The CDR3 contains 17 residues. Deletions cut 4 bases from V and 3 bases from J, with 21 bases between. Germline V CDR1 and CDR2: SGHRS, YFSETQ. The CDR3 DNA reads as TGCGCCAGCAGCCCGGGATATGGCGTTCTGAGGACAGATACGCAGTATTTT. Translating gives CASSPGYGVLRTDTQYF.

This rearrangement joins TRBV7-9 to TRBJ2-7; 8 bases are shared with TRBD2. The J segment lost 2 bases and the V segment lost 5 bases, leaving 8 bases of the junction unmatched. CDR3 length: 15 amino acids. CDR1 SEHNR and CDR2 FQNEAQ come from the germline V gene (reference sequence). The CDR3 sequence is CASSPERESAYEQYF. DNA of the CDR3: TGTGCCAGCAGCCCGGAGCGGGAGAGCGCCTACGAGCAGTACTTC. The whole variable domain, remainder taken from reference TRBV7-9 and TRBJ2-7, is DTGVSQNPRHKITKRGQNVTFRCDPISEHNRLYWYRQTLGQGPEFLTYFQNEAQLEKSRLLSDRFSAERPKGSFSTLEIQRTEQGDSAMYLCASSPERESAYEQYFGPGTRLTVT.

Many counts were recorded for this clonotype. This chain uses TRBV6-5 with TRBJ1-1, with D unclear. The CDR3 totals 11 residues. V shed 1 base and J shed 8 bases, with 5 bases lying between them. Germline lookup yields CDR1 MNHEY and CDR2 SVGAGI. CDR3 sequence reads: CASSYYGEAFF. DNA for the CDR3: TGTGCCAGCAGTTACTACGGAGAAGCTTTCTTT.

This clonotype was observed a handful of times. The rearrangement joins TRBV7-2 to TRBJ1-2, with TRBD1 matching 8 bases. This CDR3 comprises 15 residues. Per the germline V gene, CDR1 is SGHTA and CDR2 is FQGNSA. V lost 4 bases, J lost 6 bases, and 10 bases stayed unmatched. The CDR3 is CASSSGQGPTNGYTF. Here the CDR3 DNA reads TGTGCCAGCAGCTCCGGACAGGGCCCCACTAATGGCTACACCTTC.

This clonotype was observed a handful of times. The rearrangement uses TRBV13 and TRBJ2-7, with D possibly being TRBD1 (5 bases). CDR3 size: 13 residues. From germline, CDR1 is PRHDT and CDR2 FYEKMQ (reference sequence). Trimming left V 1 base short and J 4 bases short, with 8 bases between. The CDR3 sequence is CASSLVTAYEQYF. CDR3 bases: TGTGCCAGCAGCTTAGTGACAGCTTACGAGCAGTACTTC.

This clonotype was picked up a small number of times. J is TRBJ2-1 and V is TRBV6-4, with D tentatively TRBD1 (6 bases). The CDR3 consists of 15 residues. Germline values: CDR1 MRHNA, CDR2 SNTAGT. V dropped 0 bases and J dropped 6 bases, with 12 bases sitting between them. For the CDR3, the DNA is TGTGCCAGCAGTGACTCGAACAGGGTATCCAATGAGCAGTTCTTC. Protein product: CASSDSNRVSNEQFF.

This clonotype was found many times. V usage is TRBV6-5 and J usage is TRBJ1-5, with 9 bases identical to TRBD1. The CDR3 contains 16 residues. Germline CDR1 is MNHEY and CDR2 is SVGAGI. After removal of 6 bases from V and 4 bases from J, the junction contained 10 bases not matched to a gene. DNA of the CDR3: TGTGCCAGCAGCCGTGACAGGGGGGGACCTAATCAGCCCCAGCATTTT. This gives the protein CASSRDRGGPNQPQHF.